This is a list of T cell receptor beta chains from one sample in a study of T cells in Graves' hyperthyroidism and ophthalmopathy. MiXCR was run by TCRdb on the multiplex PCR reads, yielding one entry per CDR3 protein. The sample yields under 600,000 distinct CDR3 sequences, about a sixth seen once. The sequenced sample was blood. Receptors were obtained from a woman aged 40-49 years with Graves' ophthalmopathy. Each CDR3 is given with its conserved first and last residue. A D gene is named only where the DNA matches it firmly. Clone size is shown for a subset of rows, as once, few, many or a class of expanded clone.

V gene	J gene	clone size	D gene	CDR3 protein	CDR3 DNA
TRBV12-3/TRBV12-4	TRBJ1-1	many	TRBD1	CASRQQGARNTEAFF	TGTGCCAGCAGGCAACAGGGGGCGCGAAACACTGAAGCTTTCTTT
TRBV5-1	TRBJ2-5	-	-	CASSLGGNVEETQYF	TGCGCCAGCAGCTTGGGTGGGAACGTGGAAGAGACCCAGTACTTC
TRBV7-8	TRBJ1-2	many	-	CASSLGWGLGSYTF	TGTGCCAGCAGCTTAGGGTGGGGTCTCGGAAGCTACACCTTC
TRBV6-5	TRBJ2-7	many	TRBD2	CASSYSRPAGGYEQYF	TGTGCCAGCAGTTACTCTCGTCCAGCGGGGGGATACGAGCAGTACTTC
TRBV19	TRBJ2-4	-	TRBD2	CASTPGGGVKNIQYF	TGTGCCAGTACCCCGGGCGGGGGGGTCAAAAACATTCAGTACTTC
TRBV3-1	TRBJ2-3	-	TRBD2	CASSHVLAGGGDTQYF	TGTGCCAGCAGCCACGTACTAGCGGGAGGAGGAGATACGCAGTATTTT
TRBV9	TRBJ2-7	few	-	CASSENPEQYF	TGTGCCAGCAGCGAGAATCCCGAGCAGTACTTC
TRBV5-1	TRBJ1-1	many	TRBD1	CASRLTGDTEAFF	TGCGCCAGCAGACTCACAGGGGACACTGAAGCTTTCTTT
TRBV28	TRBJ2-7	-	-	CAVGRNSYEQYF	TGTGCAGTCGGGCGAAATTCCTACGAGCAGTACTTC
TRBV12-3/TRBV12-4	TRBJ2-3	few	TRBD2	CASTRTSGTDTQYF	TGTGCCAGCACACGGACTAGCGGCACAGATACGCAGTATTTT
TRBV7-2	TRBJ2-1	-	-	CASSFSRLGAGNEQFF	TGTGCCAGCAGCTTTTCCAGACTAGGAGCCGGGAATGAGCAGTTCTTC
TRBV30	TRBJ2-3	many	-	CASRDGSTDTQYF	TGTGCCTCCCGGGACGGGAGCACAGATACGCAGTATTTT
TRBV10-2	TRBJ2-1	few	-	CASRAAGPSVNEQFF	TGCGCCAGCAGGGCCGCGGGGCCTAGCGTCAATGAGCAGTTCTTC
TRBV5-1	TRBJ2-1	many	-	CASSPSLTSSYNEQFF	TGCGCCAGCAGCCCATCCCTGACTAGCTCCTACAATGAGCAGTTCTTC
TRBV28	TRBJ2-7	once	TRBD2	CASSAPGLAASYEQYF	TGTGCCAGCAGTGCCCCGGGACTAGCGGCATCCTACGAGCAGTACTTC
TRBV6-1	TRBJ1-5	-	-	CASSEGGGLRSNQPQHF	TGTGCCAGCAGTGAGGGGGGGGGCCTTAGGAGCAATCAGCCCCAGCATTTT
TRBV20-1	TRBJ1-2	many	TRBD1	CSARDGQGYGYTF	TGCAGTGCTAGAGATGGACAGGGCTATGGCTACACCTTC
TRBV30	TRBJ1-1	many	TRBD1	CAWSTGVPEAFF	TGTGCCTGGAGTACAGGGGTCCCTGAAGCTTTCTTT
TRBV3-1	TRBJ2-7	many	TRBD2	CASSQGSGRSTYEQYF	TGTGCCAGCAGCCAAGGGAGCGGGAGGTCCACCTACGAGCAGTACTTC
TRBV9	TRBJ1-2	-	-	CASSKHSYGYTF	TGTGCCAGCAGTAAACACAGCTATGGCTACACCTTC
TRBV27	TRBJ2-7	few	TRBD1	CASALQRTGSREQYF	TGTGCCAGCGCACTACAACGGACAGGGTCGAGGGAGCAGTACTTC